This TCR beta chain emerged from a study of shared clonotypes between healthy human individuals. Whole-study findings and limits: Among non-shared clonotypes, generation probabilities were lower than among those shared by all four donors. Rarefaction revealed incomplete sorted-subset sequencing despite large depth. The diversity represented, both genetic and in exposure history, was limited by few donors.

The CDR3 totals 13 residues. Per germline, CDR1 SEHNR and CDR2 FQNEAQ (reference sequence). The V and J ends lost 1 base and 5 bases respectively, with 8 bases between them. Concerning this clone itself: Its target is unknown.

Libraries were prepared by immunoSEQ multiplex PCR; TCRdb keeps only in-frame clonotypes and omits some of them. The table has more than 550,000 clones, around 90% seen once. The receptor comes from a man between 18 and 29 years old in good health. Some clones in this sample may be carry-over from other donors' samples. The chain is built from TRBV7-9 and TRBJ1-1; tentatively, D is TRBD1 (6 bases). Material for sequencing was memory CD8+ T cells from PBMCs. Subset in this sample: CD45RO+ cells pooled with CCR7-negative TemRA cells. For the CDR3, the DNA is TGTGCCAGCAGCTTAGACAGGGTTACTGAAGCTTTCTTT. This gives the protein CASSLDRVTEAFF.